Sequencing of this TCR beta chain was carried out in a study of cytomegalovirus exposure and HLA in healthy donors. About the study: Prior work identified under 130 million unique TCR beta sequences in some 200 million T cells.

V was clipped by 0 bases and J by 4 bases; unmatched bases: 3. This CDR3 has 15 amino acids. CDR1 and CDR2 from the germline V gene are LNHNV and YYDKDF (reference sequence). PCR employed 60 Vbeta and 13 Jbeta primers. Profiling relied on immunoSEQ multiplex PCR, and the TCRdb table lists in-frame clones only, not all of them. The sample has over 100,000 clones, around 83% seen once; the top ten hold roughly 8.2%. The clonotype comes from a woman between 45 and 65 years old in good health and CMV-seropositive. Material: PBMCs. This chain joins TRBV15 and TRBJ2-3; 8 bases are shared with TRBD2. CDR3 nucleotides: TGTGCCACCAGCAGAGAAGCGGGAGACTCAGATACGCAGTATTTT. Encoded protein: CATSREAGDSDTQYF.